This T cell receptor (beta chain) was sequenced for a study of blood T cell repertoires in COVID-19. This CDR3 is built from 16 residues. Germline trimming cut 3 bases from V and 5 bases from J; bases unmatched to any gene: 9. CDR1 is LNHDA and CDR2 is SQIVND in the germline V gene (reference sequence). The data were produced by immunoSEQ multiplex PCR, yet TCRdb's version contains in-frame clones alone and is incomplete. The sample records roughly 400,000 clones, approximately 90% being singletons. The TCR sequence derives from a man younger than 40 who had recovered from COVID-19. The J gene is TRBJ2-3, the V gene TRBV19; 9 positions match TRBD2. The sequencing sample was made of PBMCs or T cells enriched from blood (not recorded which). In nucleotides, the CDR3 is TGTGCCAGTAGTATGTTCGGGCGGGAGGGCCAAGATACGCAGTATTTT. Translating it yields CASSMFGREGQDTQYF.